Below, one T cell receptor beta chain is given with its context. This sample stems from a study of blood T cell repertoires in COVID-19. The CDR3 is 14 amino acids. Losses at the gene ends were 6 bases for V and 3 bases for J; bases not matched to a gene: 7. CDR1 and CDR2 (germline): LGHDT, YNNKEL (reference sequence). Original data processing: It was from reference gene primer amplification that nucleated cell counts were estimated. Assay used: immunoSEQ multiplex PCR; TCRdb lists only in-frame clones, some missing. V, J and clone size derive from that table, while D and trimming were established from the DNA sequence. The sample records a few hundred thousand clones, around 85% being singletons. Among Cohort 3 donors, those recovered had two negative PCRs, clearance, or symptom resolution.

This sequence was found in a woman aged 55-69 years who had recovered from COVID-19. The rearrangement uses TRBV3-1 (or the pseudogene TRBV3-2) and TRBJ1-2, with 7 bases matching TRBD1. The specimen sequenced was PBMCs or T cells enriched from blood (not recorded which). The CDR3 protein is CASSSGQAYYGYTF. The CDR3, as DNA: TGTGCCAGCAGTTCAGGACAGGCCTACTATGGCTACACCTTC.